These 32 T cell receptor beta chains came from one sample sequenced in a study of human T cells and chemical hapten exposure. The time point denotes: pre-sensitization, week 0. Treatment defined: therapeutic diphenylcyclopropenone sensitization with weekly scalp DPC. TCRdb ran MiXCR on the RACE reads and lists one entry per CDR3 protein. The repertoire holds roughly 100,000 distinct CDR3 sequences, about 12% seen once, with about 1.6% in the top ten. The specimen comprised whole blood, sampled in connection with sensitization to the hapten diphenylcyclopropenone (DPC). The receptors come from a woman in her 50s with alopecia areata. Some clones in this sample may be carry-over from other donors' samples.

Ten or more counts support this clonotype. The chain links TRBV6-6 to TRBJ1-5; D remains unclear. The germline V and J ends were trimmed by 4 bases and 4 bases, with 11 bases remaining between them. The CDR3 contains 14 residues. Germline-derived CDR1 and CDR2 are MNHNY and SVGAGI (reference sequence). CDR3 loop: CASSSIDGNQPQHF. CDR3 coding DNA: TGTGCCAGCAGTTCCATTGACGGGAATCAGCCCCAGCATTTT.

The chain recombines TRBV18 with TRBJ2-1, with 7 bases that match TRBD2. Germline CDR1 KGHSH, CDR2 LQKENI. The CDR3 consists of 14 residues. V dropped 2 bases and J dropped 6; count of bases not matched to a gene: 4. The DNA for the CDR3 is TGTGCCAGCTCACCAAACGGGGGGAGCAATGAGCAGTTCTTC. As protein: CASSPNGGSNEQFF.

This clonotype was detected a few times. The CDR3 loop reads CASSPPAPVGNIQYF. The CDR3 DNA is TGTGCCAGCTCACCACCGGCTCCAGTCGGGAACATTCAGTACTTC. The V and J genes are TRBV18 and TRBJ2-4, with D hard to call. Germline V gene data show CDR1 as KGHSH and CDR2 as LQKENI. V was clipped by 0 bases and J by 7 bases, with 13 bases between them. This CDR3 has 15 residues.

Ten or more counts support this clonotype. This chain connects TRBV7-2 to TRBJ1-1; 9 nucleotides line up with TRBD1. V gave up 8 bases and J gave up 5 bases; unmatched junction bases: 6. Germline-derived CDR1 and CDR2 are SGHTA and FQGNSA. The CDR3 is 13 amino acids. The CDR3 DNA is TGTGCCAGCGCCCCGGGACAGGGTACTGAAGCTTTCTTT. Its translation is CASAPGQGTEAFF.

V usage is TRBV6-2 or TRBV6-3 and J usage is TRBJ2-5; no clear D gene. Trimming took 5 bases from V and 7 from J, leaving 11 bases between them. This CDR3 comprises 12 residues. CDR1 is MNHEY and CDR2 is SVGEGT in the germline V gene. The CDR3 bases are TGTGCCAGCAGTGGCCTCGCCGGGACCCAGTACTTC. Translating it yields CASSGLAGTQYF.

This clonotype appeared many times. The gene calls are TRBV29-1 and TRBJ2-7; D is perhaps TRBD1 (5 bases). The length of the CDR3 is 14 residues. V lost 4 bases to trimming and J lost 0 bases, with 13 bases between them. Germline assignment: CDR1 SQVTM and CDR2 ANQGSEA. CDR3: CSVVIGASSYEQYF. The DNA of the CDR3 is TGCAGCGTTGTAATAGGGGCTAGCTCCTACGAGCAGTACTTC.

V gene TRBV10-3 combines with J gene TRBJ2-1; 10 positions agree with TRBD1. CDR1 is ENHRY, CDR2 SYGVKD, per germline. The CDR3 covers 18 residues. Losses at the gene ends were 0 bases for V and 2 bases for J; bases not matched to a gene: 7. Here the CDR3 reads CAISESTRGTGAYNEQFF. DNA for the CDR3: TGTGCCATCAGTGAGTCGACTCGCGGGACAGGGGCCTACAATGAGCAGTTCTTC.

This clonotype was seen more than once but under ten times. The chain is built from TRBV29-1 and TRBJ1-4, with 7 nucleotides matching TRBD1. The CDR3 extends over 13 amino acids. The germline gives CDR1 SQVTM, CDR2 ANQGSEA. The junction had 7 bases not matched to a gene; V was cut back by 4 bases and J by 8 bases. The CDR3 DNA follows: TGCAGCGTTGCGGCAGGGGGAGACGAAAAACTGTTTTTT. Amino acids: CSVAAGGDEKLFF.

The rearrangement links TRBV15 to TRBJ2-2; D is possibly TRBD1 (6 bases). The V end was cut by 1 base, the J end by 2 bases, with 11 bases between. Germline V CDR1 and CDR2: LNHNV, YYDKDF (reference sequence). The CDR3 has 16 amino acids. The CDR3, as DNA: TGTGCCACCAGCAGAGTAACAGGGATAAACACCGGGGAGCTGTTTTTT. Translation gives CATSRVTGINTGELFF.

This chain joins TRBV6-6 and TRBJ1-6; TRBD1 aligns across 8 bases. The CDR3 length is 16 residues. Losses at the gene ends were 8 bases for V and 6 bases for J; bases not matched to a gene: 12. From germline, CDR1 is MNHNY and CDR2 SVGAGI (reference sequence). The CDR3 DNA is TGTGCCAGCCGCAAGACAGGGGCAACGGTTAATTCACCCCTCCACTTT. Protein product: CASRKTGATVNSPLHF.

This clonotype was counted many times. Compared with germline, one end of the junction differs, possibly owing to a read error. This rearrangement joins TRBV29-1 to TRBJ2-1, with 12 bases fitting TRBD2. Looked up from germline, CDR1 is SQVTM and CDR2 is ANQGSEA. This CDR3 region has 13 residues. The CDR3 is CSVELAGGPPELF. Here the CDR3 DNA reads TGCAGCGTTGAACTAGCGGGAGGGCCCCCAGAGCTCTTC.

The chain joins TRBV18 to TRBJ2-5; D might be TRBD2 (6 bases). The CDR3 is made up of 17 amino acids. The V end was cut by 3 bases, the J end by 10 bases, with 27 bases between. Germline V lookup: CDR1 KGHSH, CDR2 LQKENI. CDR3 nucleotide sequence: TGTGCCAGCTCACCTACCGGTGGGGGACTCCGGGGTGATGGCCAGTACTTC. As protein: CASSPTGGGLRGDGQYF. Complete variable domain (other parts from reference TRBV18 and TRBJ2-5): NAGVMQNPRHLVRRRGQEARLRCSPMKGHSHVYWYRQLPEEGLKFMVYLQKENIIDESGMPKERFSAEFPKEGPSILRIQQVVRGDSAAYFCASSPTGGGLRGDGQYFGPGTRLLVL.

The genes are TRBV20-1 and TRBJ1-1; 7 nucleotides line up with TRBD1. CDR1 is DFQATT, CDR2 SNEGSKA, per germline (reference sequence). The trim removed 0 bases at V and 6 bases at J, leaving 10 bases unmatched. CDR3 length: 15 amino acids. The CDR3 loop reads CSARDPTGRGPEAFF. The CDR3 DNA sequence: TGCAGTGCTAGAGACCCGACAGGGAGAGGTCCTGAAGCTTTCTTT.

This clonotype was detected many times. V usage is TRBV6-5 and J usage is TRBJ1-5; D gene unclear. Per germline, CDR1 MNHEY and CDR2 SVGAGI. CDR3 length: 13 residues. V dropped 0 bases and J dropped 5 bases, with 5 bases sitting between them. CDR3 DNA sequence: TGTGCCAGCAGTTACTCGAGGGATCAGCCCCAGCATTTT. Encoded protein: CASSYSRDQPQHF.

V is TRBV20-1 and J is TRBJ1-1; D is unclear. V was shortened by 6 bases and J by 0 bases, with 14 bases between the two germline ends. Germline V gene sequence: CDR1 DFQATT, CDR2 SNEGSKA (reference sequence). The CDR3 extends over 14 amino acids. CDR3 DNA: TGCAGTGCCCCAGAGGGCAATTTGAACACTGAAGCTTTCTTT. It encodes CSAPEGNLNTEAFF.

This clonotype has more than one count but fewer than ten. The chain links TRBV28 to TRBJ2-2; a possible D gene is TRBD2 (6 bases). CDR1 is MDHEN and CDR2 is SYDVKM in the germline V gene. The germline V and J ends were trimmed by 1 base and 1 base, with 10 bases remaining between them. There are 16 residues in the CDR3. Here the CDR3 DNA reads TGTGCCAGCAGTTTATACGGGGGAGTGAACACCGGGGAGCTGTTTTTT. Its protein is CASSLYGGVNTGELFF.

This clonotype was found many times. This rearrangement joins TRBV29-1 to TRBJ2-1; the match to TRBD2 covers 11 bases. Germline CDR1 reads SQVTM; CDR2 reads ANQGSEA. V shed 7 bases and J 5 bases; nucleotides not matched to a gene: 10. The CDR3 consists of 15 residues. The CDR3 coding sequence is TGCAGCGCAATGGGGCTAGCGGGGGGTAACAATGAGCAGTTCTTC. It is translated as CSAMGLAGGNNEQFF.

The V and J genes are TRBV28 and TRBJ2-1; D is uncertain. Germline V gene sequence: CDR1 MDHEN, CDR2 SYDVKM. There are 9 residues in the CDR3. Trimming removed 7 bases at V and 7 bases at J, with 2 bases between. CDR3 residues: CASTNEQFF. DNA for the CDR3: TGTGCCAGCACTAATGAGCAGTTCTTC.

The chain carries TRBV7-2 and TRBJ2-3, with TRBD1 as a possible D gene (5 bases). CDR1 is SGHTA, CDR2 FQGNSA, per germline. Trimming removed 3 bases from V and 2 bases from J, with 9 bases in between. The CDR3 spans 14 residues. CDR3 loop: CASSLSRATDTQYF. The CDR3 DNA reads as TGTGCCAGCAGCTTGAGCAGGGCCACAGATACGCAGTATTTT.

This clonotype was counted at least ten times. The J gene is TRBJ2-7, the V gene TRBV7-9; TRBD2 agrees at 14 bases. Unmatched junction bases numbered 3, after V lost 4 bases and J lost 4 bases. The CDR3 runs to 15 residues. Germline CDR1 and CDR2: SEHNR and FQNEAQ (reference sequence). CDR3 bases: TGTGCCAGCAGCTCCAGACTAGCGGGAGGGTACGAGCAGTACTTC. This encodes CASSSRLAGGYEQYF.

This clonotype turned up a few times. The J gene is TRBJ1-1, the V gene TRBV14, with D unclear. The CDR3 has 16 amino acids. In germline, CDR1 is SGHDN, CDR2 FVKESK. V lost 4 bases to trimming and J lost 1 base, with 16 bases between them. The CDR3 reads CASSLYWVAGNTEAFF. DNA of the CDR3: TGTGCCAGCAGCCTCTACTGGGTGGCAGGGAACACTGAAGCTTTCTTT.

The sample holds a few counts of this clonotype. The chain has TRBV2 and TRBJ2-5; no definite D call. The V end lost 7 bases, the J end lost 1 base, and 16 bases lay between the germline ends. Germline CDR1 and CDR2: SNHLY and FYNNEI. The CDR3 is made up of 15 amino acids. CDR3: CASKVGPPFQETQYF. The CDR3 DNA is TGTGCCAGCAAGGTCGGGCCACCATTCCAAGAGACCCAGTACTTC.

This clonotype was picked up many times. This chain connects TRBV7-9 to TRBJ1-2; the D is unclear. Germline CDR1 reads SEHNR; CDR2 reads FQNEAQ (reference sequence). This CDR3 is 14 amino acids long. V was pared by 0 bases and J by 0 bases, with 5 bases between. CDR3 in amino acids: CASSLAQPNYGYTF. The CDR3 DNA sequence: TGTGCCAGCAGCTTAGCCCAGCCTAACTATGGCTACACCTTC.

This clonotype has a count of ten or more. The V and J genes are TRBV7-2 and TRBJ2-1; tentatively, D is TRBD1 (5 bases). CDR3 length: 18 amino acids. The ends were cut back, 5 bases at V and 4 bases at J, with 24 bases in the middle. Germline-derived CDR1 and CDR2 are SGHTA and FQGNSA. In DNA form, the CDR3 reads TGTGCCAGCAGCCCCAATCACGCAAGGGGCCGGGTTTACAATGAGCAGTTCTTC. This codes for CASSPNHARGRVYNEQFF. The full variable domain, completed using reference TRBV7-2 and TRBJ2-1, is GAGVSQSPSNKVTEKGKDVELRCDPISGHTALYWYRQSLGQGLEFLIYFQGNSAPDKSGLPSDRFSAERTGGSVSTLTIQRTQQEDSAVYLCASSPNHARGRVYNEQFFGPGTRLTVL.

The chain couples TRBV7-2 to TRBJ2-7; 8 bases line up with TRBD2. This CDR3 is 14 amino acids long. V lost 5 bases to trimming and J lost 2 bases; unmatched junction nucleotides: 5. Germline lookup yields CDR1 SGHTA and CDR2 FQGNSA. CDR3 amino acids: CASSATSAAYEQYF. The CDR3 nucleotides read TGTGCCAGCAGCGCGACTAGCGCCGCCTACGAGCAGTACTTC.

This clonotype has more than one count but fewer than ten. This sequence joins TRBV5-5 and TRBJ2-7; 7 bases match TRBD1. V shed 0 bases, J shed 1 base, and the junction held 4 bases outside the gene matches. This CDR3 comprises 15 residues. Germline values: CDR1 SGHKS, CDR2 YYEKEE (reference sequence). The CDR3 sequence: CASSLAGDSSYEQYF. The CDR3 nucleotides are TGTGCCAGCAGCTTGGCCGGGGACAGTTCCTACGAGCAGTACTTC.

The chain is built from TRBV29-1 and TRBJ1-3; D is unresolved. V gave up 6 bases and J gave up 0 bases, with 12 bases separating them. The CDR3 is 14 amino acids. Per germline, CDR1 SQVTM and CDR2 ANQGSEA. The chain's CDR3 is CSVGPSRSGNTIYF. For the CDR3, the DNA is TGCAGCGTAGGACCGTCCCGCTCTGGAAACACCATATATTTT.

A few counts support this clonotype. The chain joins TRBV14 to TRBJ2-3; a weak D match, TRBD2 (5 bases). CDR3 length: 13 amino acids. Between the trimmed V and J ends, which lost 4 bases and 4 bases, there was a span of 9 bases. Germline V CDR1 and CDR2: SGHDN, FVKESK. CDR3: CASSRPGADTQYF. CDR3 coding DNA: TGTGCCAGCAGCCGCCCCGGGGCAGATACGCAGTATTTT.

The V call is TRBV28, the J call TRBJ1-2; maybe TRBD1 (5 bases). CDR3 size: 14 residues. Per germline, CDR1 MDHEN and CDR2 SYDVKM. Trimming removed 6 bases at V and 8 bases at J, with 19 bases between. CDR3 sequence (DNA): TGTGCCAGCAGACACCCCGTGCAGGGCCGAGGCTACACCTTC. This encodes CASRHPVQGRGYTF.

This clonotype came up a few times. The V call is TRBV15, the J call TRBJ1-2, with a tentative D call TRBD1 (5 bases). From germline, CDR1 is LNHNV and CDR2 YYDKDF (reference sequence). With 4 bases removed from V and 6 bases from J, the gap between germline ends came to 12 bases. The CDR3 consists of 13 residues. CDR3 coding DNA: TGTGCCACCAGCACCCCACAGGAGCATGGCTACACCTTC. Translated: CATSTPQEHGYTF.

This clonotype appeared a few times. The DNA for the CDR3 is TGTGCCAGCAGCCATAGACGTGGGGCAGAGCAGTTCTTC. It specifies CASSHRRGAEQFF. The rearrangement links TRBV14 to TRBJ2-1; perhaps TRBD1 as D (5 bases). Trimming cost V 3 bases and J 10 bases, with 13 bases left between them. The CDR3 is 13 residues long. The germline V gene has CDR1 SGHDN and CDR2 FVKESK.

The gene calls are TRBV20-1 and TRBJ2-7, with D tentatively TRBD2 (6 bases). Trimming stripped 3 bases from V and 2 bases from J, with 17 bases between. There are 15 residues in the CDR3. Germline V gene sequence: CDR1 DFQATT, CDR2 SNEGSKA (reference sequence). CDR3 residues: CSARRDGGPTYEQYF. CDR3 nucleotide sequence: TGCAGTGCTAGGCGGGACGGTGGACCAACCTACGAGCAGTACTTC.